The 26 T cell receptor beta chains given below trace back to one sample, sequenced in a study of cytomegalovirus exposure and HLA in healthy donors. Primers: 60 Vbeta forward and 13 Jbeta reverse. Libraries were prepared by immunoSEQ multiplex PCR; TCRdb keeps only in-frame clonotypes and omits some of them. The sample data list around 44,000 clones. Input material: PBMCs. These receptors all stem from a male donor in good health and CMV-seropositive.

The chain combines TRBV5-6 with TRBJ2-7, with 12 bases identical to TRBD1. Germline CDR1 SGHDT, CDR2 YYEEEE. With 4 bases clipped from V and 6 bases from J, the junction kept 11 bases outside the gene matches. This CDR3 is built from 16 residues. The CDR3 bases are TGTGCCAGCAGCGGGGGGGTGGGGGACAGGGGGCTCGAGCAGTACTTC. Residues: CASSGGVGDRGLEQYF.

Its frequency marks this clone as medium-sized (0.01 to 0.1%). The chain joins TRBV28 to TRBJ2-3, with D possibly being TRBD1 (6 bases). The CDR3 has 15 amino acids. Per the germline V gene, CDR1 is MDHEN and CDR2 is SYDVKM. V was shortened by 3 bases and J by 6 bases, with 16 bases between the two germline ends. The CDR3: CASSLPGDPRDTQYF. The CDR3 nucleotides are TGTGCCAGCAGTTTGCCAGGGGATCCCCGTGATACGCAGTATTTT.

The V and J genes are TRBV2 and TRBJ1-5; D is perhaps TRBD1 (6 bases). Trimming pared 4 bases from V and 7 bases from J, leaving 17 bases between. Germline V lookup: CDR1 SNHLY, CDR2 FYNNEI. This CDR3 has 15 amino acids. CDR3 bases: TGTGCCAGCAGTGGGGACATAGCCTCCGGGCAGCCCCAGCATTTT. Protein sequence: CASSGDIASGQPQHF.

This rearrangement joins TRBV4-3 to TRBJ1-4, with a weak D call TRBD1 (6 bases). CDR3 length: 14 residues. Germline V lookup: CDR1 LGHNA, CDR2 YSLEER. Trimming pared 4 bases from V and 7 bases from J, leaving 13 bases between. As DNA, the CDR3 is TGCGCCAGCAGCCTAACTCGACAGGTTGAAAAACTGTTTTTT. This sequence encodes CASSLTRQVEKLFF.

V is TRBV6-1 and J is TRBJ1-3; 9 bases are shared with TRBD1. Germline V CDR1 and CDR2: MNHNS, SASEGT. The V and J ends lost 4 bases and 8 bases, in that order; junction bases with no gene match: 18. The CDR3 spans 18 residues. CDR3 sequence: CASSAPPGQGLEGYTIYF. The DNA for the CDR3 is TGTGCCAGCAGTGCCCCGCCGGGACAGGGCTTGGAGGGATACACCATATATTTT.

This rearrangement joins TRBV10-3 to TRBJ2-7; maybe TRBD2 (5 bases). Germline V gene data show CDR1 as ENHRY and CDR2 as SYGVKD. The CDR3 consists of 15 residues. Between the trimmed V and J ends, which lost 8 bases and 0 bases, there was a span of 17 bases. CDR3 nucleotide sequence: TGTGCCATCGCCCTTTCCGGTGGGAGCTCCTACGAGCAGTACTTC. It yields the protein CAIALSGGSSYEQYF.

The chain joins TRBV9 to TRBJ1-5, with 7 bases that match TRBD1. With V trimmed by 3 bases and J by 5 bases, 2 bases remained unmatched. CDR3 size: 13 residues. Germline lookup yields CDR1 SGDLS and CDR2 YYNGEE. CDR3 region: CASSAQGDQPQHF. DNA of the CDR3: TGTGCCAGCAGCGCCCAGGGGGATCAGCCCCAGCATTTT.

V usage is TRBV6-6 and J usage is TRBJ1-3, with D possibly being TRBD1 (5 bases). V was pared by 7 bases and J by 2 bases, with 12 bases between. The CDR3 is 14 residues long. The germline V gene encodes CDR1 MNHNY and CDR2 SVGAGI (reference sequence). In DNA form, the CDR3 reads TGTGCCAGCACCTTTGGGGGGGCTGGAAACACCATATATTTT. This codes for CASTFGGAGNTIYF.

The chain carries TRBV5-1 and TRBJ2-1; TRBD2 matches at 13 bases. Germline V gene data show CDR1 as SGHRS and CDR2 as YFSETQ. The junction had 8 bases not matched to a gene; V was cut back by 4 bases and J by 4 bases. This CDR3 comprises 17 residues. CDR3 bases: TGCGCCAGCAGCCCCGGACTAGCGGGGGCCCAATACAATGAGCAGTTCTTC. Protein product: CASSPGLAGAQYNEQFF.

The chain joins TRBV6-5 to TRBJ1-1, with no clear D. V shed 0 bases and J shed 0 bases, with 11 bases lying between them. The CDR3 spans 16 residues. Germline values: CDR1 MNHEY, CDR2 SVGAGI. The CDR3 sequence is CASSYSKHRMNTEAFF. CDR3 DNA sequence: TGTGCCAGCAGTTACTCGAAGCACAGAATGAACACTGAAGCTTTCTTT.

The V and J genes are TRBV28 and TRBJ2-1; 12 bases agree with TRBD2. With V trimmed by 1 base and J by 7 bases, 17 bases remained unmatched. The germline V gene has CDR1 MDHEN and CDR2 SYDVKM. CDR3 size: 20 residues. CDR3 in DNA: TGTGCCAGCAGTTTATTAGGGCAAAGGCTAGCGGGGGGGCCGGGGAATGAGCAGTTCTTC. This encodes CASSLLGQRLAGGPGNEQFF.

Judged by frequency, this clone is medium-sized. The gene calls are TRBV7-2 and TRBJ1-4; D unresolved. With 1 base removed from V and 6 bases from J, the gap between germline ends came to 9 bases. CDR3 size: 14 residues. The germline V gene has CDR1 SGHTA and CDR2 FQGNSA. The CDR3 bases are TGTGCCAGCAGCTTAGGGGTCGGGGATGAAAAACTGTTTTTT. Translated, it gives CASSLGVGDEKLFF.

The chain is built from TRBV18 and TRBJ1-4; D is possibly TRBD1 (6 bases). The ends were cut back, 5 bases at V and 6 bases at J, with 10 bases in the middle. This CDR3 spans 13 amino acids. The germline V gene has CDR1 KGHSH and CDR2 LQKENI. As DNA, the CDR3 is TGTGCCAGCTCAGGGGGCACGGATGAAAAACTGTTTTTT. Protein product: CASSGGTDEKLFF.

This chain joins TRBV18 and TRBJ2-7; TRBD1 matches at 9 bases. This CDR3 is built from 14 residues. V was pared by 3 bases and J by 0 bases, with 0 bases of the junction left unmatched. In germline, CDR1 is KGHSH, CDR2 LQKENI. Here the CDR3 reads CASSPTGGSYEQYF. The CDR3 DNA is TGTGCCAGCTCACCGACAGGGGGCTCCTACGAGCAGTACTTC.

The J gene is TRBJ1-2, the V gene TRBV30; TRBD1 agrees at 12 bases. The CDR3 loop spans 15 amino acids. Germline V CDR1 and CDR2: GTSNPN, SVGIG (reference sequence). With 5 bases clipped from V and 4 bases from J, the junction kept 8 bases outside the gene matches. CDR3 residues: CAWSAPGQGAYGYTF. CDR3 DNA sequence: TGTGCCTGGTCCGCCCCGGGACAGGGGGCCTATGGCTACACCTTC. Based on the CDR3 plus reference TRBV30 and TRBJ1-2, the full variable domain is SQTIHQWPATLVQPVGSPLSLECTVEGTSNPNLYWYRQAAGRGLQLLFYSVGIGQISSEVPQNLSASRPQDRQFILSSKKLLLSDSGFYLCAWSAPGQGAYGYTFGSGTRLTVV.

The chain has TRBV7-2 and TRBJ2-3; tentatively, D is TRBD1 (6 bases). Between the trimmed V and J ends, which lost 5 bases and 3 bases, there was a span of 15 bases. Germline CDR1 is SGHTA and CDR2 is FQGNSA. The CDR3 is 15 amino acids. Here the CDR3 DNA reads TGTGCCAGCAGCCTAGGGGCAGGGGTGACAGATACGCAGTATTTT. Translating it yields CASSLGAGVTDTQYF.

CDR3 amino acids: CASSSGGLEDEQYF. The CDR3 nucleotides read TGTGCCAGCAGTTCCGGGGGACTAGAAGACGAGCAGTACTTC. The V call is TRBV6-5, the J call TRBJ2-7, with 8 bases identical to TRBD2. Per the germline V gene, CDR1 is MNHEY and CDR2 is SVGAGI. The CDR3 has 14 residues. V trimming: 4 bases; J trimming: 5 bases; junction bases outside the gene matches: 7.

The gene calls are TRBV7-3 and TRBJ2-5; 7 bases agree with TRBD1. This CDR3 comprises 13 residues. From germline, CDR1 is SGHTA and CDR2 FQGTGA. V gave up 3 bases and J gave up 5 bases; unmatched junction bases: 3. The CDR3 here is CASSFKGAETQYF. The DNA of the CDR3 is TGTGCCAGCAGCTTTAAGGGGGCCGAGACCCAGTACTTC.

The chain couples TRBV2 to TRBJ2-5; D possibly corresponds to TRBD1 (5 bases). The CDR3 consists of 11 residues. CDR1 SNHLY and CDR2 FYNNEI come from the germline V gene. The V and J ends lost 7 bases and 13 bases respectively, with 16 bases between them. The CDR3: CASTSVQGPYF. The CDR3 DNA reads TGTGCCAGCACCTCTGTGCAGGGTCCGTACTTC.

V and J are TRBV12-2 and TRBJ1-4; the table names TRBD1, a call not compared with the DNA. TRBV12-2 is reported as a pseudogene. This CDR3 comprises 14 residues. The CDR3 region has the DNA TGTGCAAGTCGCTTAGCCTCAGGGGCTGAAAAACTGTTTTTT. Protein: CASRLASGAEKLFF.

The rearrangement links TRBV4-1 to TRBJ2-7; D possibly corresponds to TRBD1 (6 bases). With 0 bases removed from V and 3 bases from J, the gap between germline ends came to 15 bases. Germline CDR1 and CDR2: MGHRA and YSYEKL. The CDR3 is 16 amino acids. CDR3 region: CASSQDGGGLHYEQYF. The CDR3 nucleotides read TGCGCCAGCAGCCAAGATGGGGGCGGGCTTCACTACGAGCAGTACTTC.

The genes are TRBV5-5 and TRBJ2-7; a possible D gene is TRBD1 (6 bases). The CDR3 is 14 amino acids. The V end lost 2 bases, the J end lost 4 bases, and 13 bases lay between the germline ends. Looked up from germline, CDR1 is SGHKS and CDR2 is YYEKEE (reference sequence). The CDR3 protein is CASSFSAGAYEQYF. The CDR3 DNA follows: TGTGCCAGCAGCTTCTCTGCAGGGGCGTACGAGCAGTACTTC.

The V call is TRBV6-1, the J call TRBJ2-3, with D perhaps matching TRBD1 (5 bases). V shed 0 bases and J shed 5 bases, with 9 bases lying between them. CDR1 is MNHNS and CDR2 is SASEGT in the germline V gene. The CDR3 has 14 amino acids. The CDR3 loop is CASSEAGRLDTQYF. Written as DNA, the CDR3 is TGTGCCAGCAGTGAAGCGGGGCGGTTAGATACGCAGTATTTT.

The chain combines TRBV5-1 with TRBJ2-3; 9 bases fit TRBD2. The CDR3 is 16 amino acids. Germline CDR1 reads SGHRS; CDR2 reads YFSETQ. Trimming removed 3 bases from V and 0 bases from J; junction bases left unmatched: 5. CDR3 region: CASSSPTSGSTDTQYF. CDR3 nucleotides: TGCGCCAGCAGCTCACCGACTAGCGGAAGCACAGATACGCAGTATTTT.

The rearrangement joins TRBV18 to TRBJ2-5; a weak D match, TRBD2 (5 bases). The J call is in doubt because the DNA end fits TRBJ2-7 better. The germline CDR1 and CDR2 sequences are KGHSH and LQKENI. The CDR3 spans 13 residues. The CDR3 coding sequence is TGTGCCAGCTCACCCGGGATCTCCTACGAGCAGTACTTC. Translated: CASSPGISYEQYF.

The rearrangement links TRBV4-1 to TRBJ1-2; no clear D gene. The germline V gene encodes CDR1 MGHRA and CDR2 YSYEKL. The length of the CDR3 is 15 residues. V lost 2 bases to trimming and J lost 4 bases, with 14 bases between them. The CDR3 region is CASSQQHSEGYGYTF. The CDR3 coding sequence is TGCGCCAGCAGCCAACAGCACTCCGAGGGCTATGGCTACACCTTC.